Below, 2 T cell receptor beta chains from the same sample are listed, as sequenced in a study of CD8 T cells in ankylosing spondylitis. TCRdb analysed the 5' RACE reads with MiXCR anew, one entry per CDR3 protein. The data hold a few hundred thousand distinct CDR3 sequences, with roughly 20% observed a single time. The sequencing input was blood, either unsorted or a sorted T cell fraction (not recorded which). These receptors originate from a male donor with ankylosing spondylitis or in good health (not recorded which).

This clonotype was seen only a few times. The chain has TRBV5-1 and TRBJ2-7; 10 bases map to TRBD2. The CDR3 extends over 17 amino acids. The junction had 13 bases not matched to a gene; V was cut back by 4 bases and J by 3 bases. CDR1 and CDR2 (germline): SGHRS, YFSETQ. The CDR3 spells CASSPPKHGTSDYEQYF. As DNA, the CDR3 is TGCGCCAGCAGCCCCCCTAAACATGGGACTAGCGACTACGAGCAGTACTTC.

This chain joins TRBV11-2 and TRBJ2-2; D is unclear. Germline lookup yields CDR1 SGHAT and CDR2 FQNNGV. V was pared by 2 bases and J by 3 bases, with 16 bases between. The CDR3 loop spans 17 amino acids. CDR3 in amino acids: CASSLYPGSLDTGELFF. CDR3 sequence (DNA): TGTGCCAGCAGCTTATACCCAGGATCGTTGGACACCGGGGAGCTGTTTTTT.